This T cell receptor (beta chain) was observed in a study of shared clonotypes between healthy human individuals. This clone was counted between two and nine times. Data came from immunoSEQ multiplex PCR; TCRdb stores just in-frame clones and leaves some out. Seen here are hundreds of thousands of clones, about 76% observed once, and the top ten hold about 12%. From germline, CDR1 is SGHNT and CDR2 YYREEE (reference sequence). Between the trimmed V and J ends, which lost 5 bases and 3 bases, there was a span of 14 bases. There are 15 residues in the CDR3. This TCR came from a woman between 40 and 50 years old in good health. Some clones in this sample may be carry-over from other donors' samples. The chain combines TRBV5-4 with TRBJ2-2; maybe TRBD2 (7 bases). The sample taken for sequencing was PBMCs. CDR3 protein: CASRTRGRDTGELFF. The CDR3 bases are TGTGCCAGCAGGACTAGGGGGAGGGACACCGGGGAGCTGTTTTTT. The complete variable domain, with remaining parts taken from reference TRBV5-4 and TRBJ2-2, reads ETGVTQSPTHLIKTRGQQVTLRCSSQSGHNTVSWYQQALGQGPQFIFQYYREEENGRGNFPPRFSGLQFPNYSSELNVNALELDDSALYLCASRTRGRDTGELFFGEGSRLTVL.